This TCR beta chain is from a study of blood T cell repertoires in COVID-19. As for the study in general: Material from acute and convalescent COVID-19 was sourced from the United States, Italy and Spain. PBMCs, B-cell-depleted T cells, or T cells were the source of the cDNA or gDNA that made up the material.

Per the original data handling: The authors estimated nucleated cell counts from reference gene primer amplification. Produced via immunoSEQ multiplex PCR; TCRdb's table is partial and in-frame only. V, J and clone size are those of that table, while D and trimming were read from the DNA. The table has a few hundred thousand clones, approximately 84% seen once. CDR3 length: 14 amino acids. Per germline, CDR1 MNHEY and CDR2 SVGAGI. J gave up 2 bases and V 9 bases, and 9 bases lay outside the gene matches. The sequenced sample consisted of peripheral blood. This TCR was recovered from a woman aged 25-40 years who had recovered from COVID-19. This rearrangement joins TRBV6-5 to TRBJ1-2; TRBD1 matches at 7 bases. The DNA for the CDR3 is TGTGCCAGTTCCCAGGGGGTATTAAACTATGGCTACACCTTC. Translating it yields CASSQGVLNYGYTF.